This T cell receptor beta chain was captured in a study of robustness of blood B and T cell sequencing (dated by TCRdb to 2017 to 2018). Describing the broader study: The study aimed to determine how much peripheral blood is needed to reliably characterize an individual's TCRbeta and IgG repertoires. In each of the approximately 11 independently drawn blood samples, both the TCRbeta and the IgG repertoires were quantified. Two replicate TCRbeta cDNA libraries were prepared from one shared RNA pool from a single 10 ml draw, serving as technical replicates. Study-level results and caveats: When technical replicate libraries were compared, around 94% of the top 10,000 TCRbeta clonotypes in one library also turned up in the other. Immediate fractionation was required for EDTA tubes, so the use of EDTA tubes in multi-site collections was limited. The TCRbeta rarefaction curves did not fully level off, which suggests under-sequencing or many low-abundance clonotypes. One pair of TCRbeta libraries showed evidence of cross-contamination, likely from batch processing; the shared UMI-sequence pairs were removed. Overlap of rare TCRbeta clonotypes did not improve with pooling tubes, implying much larger blood volumes would be needed to capture them. Every single 10 ml sample contained the 1,000 most abundant TCRbeta clonotypes from the pooled draws. Combining 3 or 4 tubes (roughly 28-45 ml blood) brought coverage of the top 10,000 TCRbeta clonotypes close to saturation.

As regards this clonotype: Which antigen it targets is not known. The input lacks base qualities; no much larger clone sits a single base away.

Library creation used PCR. Instrument used: Illumina MiSeq. Synthesis of cDNA relied on SMARTScribe reverse transcriptase together with a 5' template-switch oligo that added a universal priming site. A 12-nucleotide random unique molecular identifier (UMI) was carried by the template-switch oligo, and each cDNA molecule was tagged with this UMI. During reverse transcription, TCRbeta transcripts were targeted using chain-specific reverse primers. Uracil DNA glycosylase treatment removed residual template-switch adapters, and cDNA was purified with a Qiagen MinElute kit. The first PCR used KAPA HiFi HotStart ReadyMix for roughly 23 cycles, split across four 50 ul reactions with step-out primers. First-round PCR products were gel-purified before further amplification. Illumina Nextera adapters were added in a second 8-cycle PCR, after which libraries were purified and pooled. The UMI barcode for each TCRbeta molecule was captured by a 50-nucleotide 5' read. The study's processing was this. Reads were grouped by UMI into consensus reads using the MIGEC toolkit. PEAR was used to merge forward and reverse consensus reads into final reads. Identical UMI-sequence pairs found in more than one library were treated as cross-sample contamination and removed by a custom decontamination script. MIGMAP, a wrapper around IgBLAST, was used for V(D)J assignment and CDR3 extraction. TCR clonotypes were defined by identical V gene, J gene and CDR3 amino acid sequence, and CDR1 and CDR2 were left unsequenced. TCRdb itself trimmed the public reads at Q25 with fastp, ran MiXCR and retained productive beta chains. For every CDR3 protein sequence, its rows merge into one entry that carries the most common genes and DNA. TCRdb's processing, not the authors', yielded these V and J calls. Across this sample there are some 1,600 distinct CDR3 sequences, with roughly 63% seen only once. The ten most abundant clones make up 35% to 45% of the sample.

The CDR3 measures 12 amino acids from cysteine to phenylalanine. The read is trimmed to its CDR3 DNA, 36 bases read in frame from base 1. The germline ends are 5 bases apart after V is trimmed by 1 base and J by 3 bases. The germline V gene (reference sequence) provides CDR1 SGHKS and CDR2 YYEKEE. TCRbeta repertoires were measured from mRNA instead of genomic DNA, an approach that captures expressed receptors. Without cell sorting, buffy coat leukocytes were collected into Trizol, and RNA was extracted using the Direct-zol RNA MiniPrep Plus kit. To separate plasma, buffy coat and red blood cells, the EDTA blood tubes were centrifuged right away at 4 degrees C.

Sequencing input: peripheral blood. The clonotype originates from a human donor in good health. The sequence links TRBV5-5 to TRBJ2-7; no D gene call is confident. The CDR3 sequence is CASSLTSYEQYF. In nucleotide form, the sequence is TGTGCCAGCAGCTTGACCAGCTACGAGCAGTACTTC.